The clone carrying this T cell receptor beta chain was detected only a few times. The antigen is not known. Per the germline V gene, CDR1 is LGHNA and CDR2 is YSLEER. The V segment lost 7 bases and the J segment 0 bases; nucleotides outside the gene matches: 6. The CDR3 consists of 14 residues. Cells sorted by CD45RO/CCR7/CD25/CD127/CD95/CD27 comprised CD4+ naive, central memory, regulatory and stem cell-like memory cells. The record originates from a study of beta chain features in type 1 diabetes. The overall study: Across every sample, 100 million to 130 million sorted cells were examined in total.

TCRB transcripts that were expressed got sequenced, as all of the isolated RNA had been reverse transcribed. Reads from naive, central memory and regulatory T cell samples averaged about 3.9 million. TCRdb's table, derived via immunoSEQ multiplex PCR, lists solely in-frame clones and lacks some. The sample lists approximately 150,000 clones; 10% were seen once. General study results and limits: Among patients, naive, central memory and Treg TCRB repertoires appeared more similar than among healthy donors.

Source material: naive CD4+ T cells from blood. V usage is TRBV4-3 and J usage is TRBJ2-7, with 7 bases lining up with TRBD1. This TCR came from a man aged 18 to 30 in good health. CDR3 sequence (DNA): TGCGCCAGCACCCTGGGACAGTCCTCCTACGAGCAGTACTTC. Its protein is CASTLGQSSYEQYF.